One sample yielded the 25 T cell receptor beta chains listed below, sequenced in a study of T cell responses to AZD1222 COVID-19 vaccine. Libraries were prepared by immunoSEQ multiplex PCR; TCRdb keeps only in-frame clonotypes and omits some of them. Of approximately 44,000 clones in the sample, about three quarters were seen once. This sample comprised peripheral blood, obtained on day 0 of AZD1222 vaccination. These TCRs come from an adult in good health.

The chain employs TRBV5-8 and TRBJ2-5, with TRBD2 matching 12 bases. The V segment lost 4 bases and the J segment 2 bases; nucleotides outside the gene matches: 3. Germline V lookup: CDR1 SGHTS, CDR2 YDEGEE. The CDR3 consists of 15 residues. The CDR3 spells CASSRGTSGQETQYF. The DNA for the CDR3 is TGTGCCAGCAGCCGGGGGACTAGCGGGCAAGAGACCCAGTACTTC.

The count of this clone is one. The CDR3 protein is CASSYSHNNQPQHF. The CDR3, as DNA: TGTGCCAGCAGTTACTCGCACAACAATCAGCCCCAGCATTTT. The chain employs TRBV6-5 and TRBJ1-5; D is unresolved. CDR3 size: 14 residues. With 0 bases removed from V and 3 bases from J, the gap between germline ends came to 6 bases. From germline, CDR1 is MNHEY and CDR2 SVGAGI.

This sequence joins TRBV6-5 and TRBJ1-5; D is ambiguous. The germline CDR1 and CDR2 sequences are MNHEY and SVGAGI. The CDR3 contains 13 residues. Trimming pared 4 bases from V and 5 bases from J, leaving 9 bases between. The CDR3 protein is CASSLTSHQPQHF. The CDR3 DNA follows: TGTGCCAGCAGTTTAACAAGTCATCAGCCCCAGCATTTT.

The chain is built from TRBV2 and TRBJ1-5; D is undetermined. The CDR3 runs 15 residues. CDR1 is SNHLY and CDR2 is FYNNEI in the germline V gene. Trimming left V 1 base short and J 0 bases short, with 7 bases between. CDR3 residues: CASSEVDYSNQPQHF. The CDR3 region has the DNA TGTGCCAGCAGTGAAGTTGATTATAGCAATCAGCCCCAGCATTTT.

V and J are TRBV4-2 and TRBJ2-3, with TRBD2 matching 11 bases. The CDR3 is 16 residues long. Unmatched junction bases numbered 0, after V lost 0 bases and J lost 1 base. Germline V CDR1 and CDR2: LGHNA, YNFKEQ. The CDR3: CASSQEGLAGTDTQYF. CDR3 coding DNA: TGTGCCAGCAGCCAAGAGGGACTAGCGGGCACAGATACGCAGTATTTT.

The V gene is TRBV18, the J gene TRBJ1-1, with D uncertain. CDR3 length equals 13 residues. V lost 6 bases to trimming and J lost 1 base, with 9 bases between them. In germline, CDR1 is KGHSH, CDR2 LQKENI. This CDR3 reads CASSQGRNTEAFF. The CDR3 DNA reads as TGTGCCAGCTCCCAAGGACGGAACACTGAAGCTTTCTTT.

This chain links TRBV5-1 with TRBJ1-1; 8 positions match TRBD1. Losses at the gene ends were 3 bases for V and 0 bases for J; bases not matched to a gene: 1. The germline V gene has CDR1 SGHRS and CDR2 YFSETQ. There are 14 residues in the CDR3. CDR3 residues: CASSSTGVNTEAFF. The CDR3 DNA follows: TGCGCCAGCAGCTCGACAGGGGTGAACACTGAAGCTTTCTTT.

The sample holds a few counts of this clone. The chain has TRBV11-3 and TRBJ1-4; a weak D match, TRBD1 (5 bases). This CDR3 is 14 amino acids long. V lost 7 bases to trimming and J lost 8 bases, with 17 bases between them. Germline assignment: CDR1 SGHNT and CDR2 YENEEA. CDR3 nucleotide sequence: TGTGCCAGCAAATCGACAGCGGTAGAGGAAAAACTGTTTTTT. Its translation is CASKSTAVEEKLFF.

The chain carries TRBV18 and TRBJ2-7; maybe TRBD1 (6 bases). The CDR3 has 15 amino acids. The germline gives CDR1 KGHSH, CDR2 LQKENI. Trimming took 3 bases from V and 6 from J, leaving 18 bases between them. The CDR3, as DNA: TGTGCCAGCTCACCCGGACAGTCCTCGTTGGGCGAGCAGTACTTC. Residues: CASSPGQSSLGEQYF.

This clone is a singleton in its sample. The chain has TRBV29-1 and TRBJ1-2; D possibly corresponds to TRBD1 (5 bases). The germline CDR1 and CDR2 sequences are SQVTM and ANQGSEA. Trimming cost V 1 base and J 5 bases, with 14 bases left between them. The CDR3 loop spans 14 amino acids. DNA of the CDR3: TGCAGCGTTGAAGGGGGGGTCAAAGGGTATGGCTACACCTTC. Its protein is CSVEGGVKGYGYTF.

J is TRBJ2-1 and V is TRBV4-2, with a tentative D call TRBD2 (7 bases). The CDR3 spans 13 residues. The germline V and J ends were trimmed by 7 bases and 9 bases, with 16 bases remaining between them. The V gene's germline CDR1 is LGHNA and CDR2 YNFKEQ. CDR3 protein: CASKGGTTGEQFF. In nucleotides, the CDR3 is TGTGCCAGCAAGGGGGGGACGACCGGTGAGCAGTTCTTC.

The chain joins TRBV6-4 to TRBJ2-1; 8 bases are a match to TRBD2. V lost 5 bases to trimming and J lost 8 bases; unmatched junction nucleotides: 5. The length of the CDR3 is 13 residues. Germline V gene lookup returns CDR1 MRHNA and CDR2 SNTAGT. The CDR3 reads CASSLVGGDEQFF. In DNA form, the CDR3 reads TGTGCCAGCAGTCTAGTCGGGGGGGATGAGCAGTTCTTC.

The J gene is TRBJ1-4, the V gene TRBV19, with 7 bases fitting TRBD1. V gave up 6 bases and J gave up 8 bases; unmatched junction bases: 12. The CDR3 is 15 residues long. Germline CDR1 LNHDA, CDR2 SQIVND (reference sequence). The DNA of the CDR3 is TGTGCCAGTAGGCACATACAGGGGAAGGGGGAAAAACTGTTTTTT. Its translation is CASRHIQGKGEKLFF.

The genes are TRBV14 and TRBJ2-3; D is uncertain. In germline, CDR1 is SGHDN, CDR2 FVKESK. This CDR3 contains 14 residues. V was shortened by 2 bases and J by 4 bases, with 10 bases between the two germline ends. CDR3 sequence: CASSQRQLADTQYF. CDR3 nucleotide sequence: TGTGCCAGCAGCCAACGACAATTAGCAGATACGCAGTATTTT.

The chain combines TRBV9 with TRBJ1-4, with 7 bases aligning to TRBD1. This CDR3 has 17 amino acids. Germline V gene data show CDR1 as SGDLS and CDR2 as YYNGEE. Unmatched junction bases numbered 12, after V lost 0 bases and J lost 7 bases. Here the CDR3 reads CASSVGVGGTAPEKLFF. The CDR3 bases are TGTGCCAGCAGCGTAGGAGTTGGGGGGACAGCACCTGAAAAACTGTTTTTT.

The V call is TRBV2, the J call TRBJ1-1, with D perhaps TRBD1 (5 bases). CDR1 and CDR2 from the germline V gene are SNHLY and FYNNEI. The CDR3 runs to 13 residues. V was pared by 5 bases and J by 4 bases, with 11 bases between. This CDR3 is CASSLPGGTEAFF. The CDR3 DNA reads TGTGCCAGCAGTCTCCCGGGGGGCACTGAAGCTTTCTTT.

This clone was found once. The rearrangement joins TRBV11-2 to TRBJ1-5; D unclear. This CDR3 has 18 amino acids. Germline V lookup: CDR1 SGHAT, CDR2 FQNNGV. Trimming removed 0 bases at V and 3 bases at J, with 18 bases between. CDR3 coding DNA: TGTGCCAGCAGCTTAGAATTTCCGGTCTCCTTCCCCAATCAGCCCCAGCATTTT. It specifies CASSLEFPVSFPNQPQHF.

The gene calls are TRBV5-8 and TRBJ2-6; either TRBD1 or TRBD2 may fit D (5 bases each). CDR1 and CDR2 (germline): SGHTS, YDEGEE. The CDR3 spans 19 residues. Trimming cost V 0 bases and J 0 bases, with 16 bases left between them. The CDR3 DNA follows: TGTGCCAGCAGCTTGGCGGGTGGGACGGACCTCTCTGGGGCCAACGTCCTGACTTTC. Amino acids: CASSLAGGTDLSGANVLTF.

J is TRBJ1-2 and V is TRBV5-4; D remains unclear. There are 14 residues in the CDR3. In germline, CDR1 is SGHNT, CDR2 YYREEE (reference sequence). V was trimmed by 0 bases and J by 7 bases, leaving 13 bases between them. CDR3 residues: CASSLGGGQAGYTF. The CDR3 DNA follows: TGTGCCAGCAGCTTGGGGGGTGGCCAGGCTGGCTACACCTTC.

The chain recombines TRBV3-1 (or the pseudogene TRBV3-2) with TRBJ2-1, with 10 bases aligning to TRBD1. Trimming took 4 bases from V and 7 from J; bases not matched to a gene: 7. The CDR3 spans 15 residues. Per germline, CDR1 LGHDT and CDR2 YNNKEL (reference sequence). CDR3: CASSPHGQGGNEQFF. CDR3 in DNA: TGTGCCAGCAGCCCCCACGGACAGGGGGGAAATGAGCAGTTCTTC.

The rearrangement joins TRBV5-6 to TRBJ2-5, with D tentatively TRBD1 or TRBD2 (5 bases each). The CDR3 contains 15 residues. The V gene's germline CDR1 is SGHDT and CDR2 YYEEEE. The ends were cut back, 4 bases at V and 1 base at J, with 14 bases in the middle. This chain's CDR3 is CASSHQPGPQETQYF. DNA of the CDR3: TGTGCCAGCAGCCACCAACCGGGACCCCAAGAGACCCAGTACTTC.

CDR3 bases: TGTGCCAGTAGAGAGGACGGATACTATGGCTACACCTTC. Translation: CASREDGYYGYTF. This chain connects TRBV19 to TRBJ1-2; no clear D. V was trimmed by 6 bases and J by 3 bases, leaving 11 bases between them. The CDR3 covers 13 residues. Germline assignment: CDR1 LNHDA and CDR2 SQIVND (reference sequence).

The CDR3 bases are TGTGCCACCAGTGATTTTGGGACAGTCACAGATACGCAGTATTTT. This sequence encodes CATSDFGTVTDTQYF. The rearrangement joins TRBV24-1 to TRBJ2-3; 7 positions match TRBD1. Germline trimming cut 1 base from V and 2 bases from J; bases unmatched to any gene: 2. The length of the CDR3 is 15 residues. Germline CDR1 KGHDR, CDR2 SFDVKD.

This clone has a single count. The rearrangement links TRBV9 to TRBJ1-2; unclear D gene. The CDR3 totals 13 residues. Per germline, CDR1 SGDLS and CDR2 YYNGEE. Trimming stripped 2 bases from V and 0 bases from J, with 5 bases between. The CDR3 here is CASSVEANYGYTF. As DNA, the CDR3 is TGTGCCAGCAGCGTGGAAGCTAACTATGGCTACACCTTC.

This sequence joins TRBV20-1 and TRBJ1-1; D remains unclear. This CDR3 region has 13 residues. The germline V gene has CDR1 DFQATT and CDR2 SNEGSKA (reference sequence). V lost 3 bases and J 3 bases, leaving 11 bases between the germline ends. This CDR3 reads CSASNQADTEAFF. Written as DNA, the CDR3 is TGCAGTGCTAGTAACCAAGCGGACACTGAAGCTTTCTTT.